Described below is a single TCR beta chain sequence and its context. This CDR3 has 15 residues. V was trimmed by 3 bases and J by 10 bases, leaving 19 bases between them. CDR1 is LNHDA, CDR2 SQIVND, per germline (reference sequence). How the authors handled the data: How many nucleated cells were present was estimated from reference gene primer amplification. Assay: immunoSEQ multiplex PCR; the TCRdb copy retains only in-frame clones and omits some. That table furnishes V, J and clone size, whereas the DNA furnished D and trimming. The sample lists tens of thousands of clones, about nine tenths occurring once. This record belongs to a study of blood T cell repertoires in COVID-19. Study background: Acute-phase and convalescent COVID-19 samples originated in the United States, Italy and Spain. Sources were T cells, B-cell-depleted T cells, or PBMCs; the material itself was cDNA or gDNA.

The receptor was derived from an elderly man with active COVID-19. The chain has TRBV19 and TRBJ2-1, with D possibly being TRBD2 (6 bases). Material: peripheral blood. CDR3 in DNA: TGTGCCAGTAGTATTGGTGACGGGAGAAAGCGCGAGCAGTTCTTC. Its protein product is CASSIGDGRKREQFF.